The rows below give T cell receptor beta chains drawn from one sample of a study of T cell clones after liver transplantation. The protocol was immunoSEQ multiplex PCR, while the TCRdb copy is restricted to in-frame clones and leaves out a portion. The profile shows about 80,000 clones, 80% to 85% of them singletons. Sequencing used CD4+ T cells from blood, obtained 45 to 46 months after liver transplant. These TCRs come from a human patient who received a liver transplant. T cells may partly derive from the graft donor. The CDR3 runs from the conserved cysteine through the conserved F or W. D genes are given only for firm matches. Expanded clones get a size class; other rows say once, few or many, or leave the size out.

d_gene	abundance	len	v_gene	j_gene	CDR3aa	CDR3nt
TRBD1	few	16	TRBV5-4	TRBJ2-2	CASRYRGRSHTGELFF	TGTGCCAGCCGCTACAGGGGGCGATCCCACACCGGGGAGCTGTTTTTT
TRBD2	-	15	TRBV19	TRBJ2-1	CASSIAGGYDNEQFF	TGTGCCAGTAGTATAGCGGGGGGTTACGACAATGAGCAGTTCTTC
-	-	15	TRBV5-1	TRBJ1-4	CASSSGGGGDEKLFF	TGCGCCAGCAGCTCCGGGGGCGGGGGCGATGAAAAACTGTTTTTT
TRBD1	-	17	TRBV19	TRBJ2-7	CASSIGPPGQGPYEQYF	TGTGCCAGTAGTATAGGGCCGCCGGGACAGGGCCCCTACGAGCAGTACTTC
-	-	14	TRBV2	TRBJ1-4	CASSLRSGNEKLFF	TGTGCCAGCAGTCTCAGATCGGGTAATGAAAAACTGTTTTTT
-	-	14	TRBV27	TRBJ2-7	CATARAVAPYEQYF	TGTGCCACAGCCCGGGCTGTAGCACCCTACGAGCAGTACTTC
TRBD1	-	12	TRBV5-1	TRBJ2-1	CASSSQGDEQFF	TGCGCCAGCAGCTCGCAGGGGGATGAGCAGTTCTTC
-	-	11	TRBV20-1	TRBJ1-2	CSARRRDGYTF	TGCAGTGCTAGAAGAAGGGATGGCTACACCTTC
-	-	15	TRBV28	TRBJ1-2	CASMPRSPILYGYTF	TGTGCCAGCATGCCCCGCTCCCCTATTTTGTATGGCTACACCTTC
-	few	15	TRBV28	TRBJ1-2	CASSPIPLVGYGYTF	TGTGCCAGCAGTCCCATCCCCCTCGTGGGCTATGGCTACACCTTC
TRBD2	-	18	TRBV18	TRBJ2-5	CASSPAIGTSGLQETQYF	TGTGCCAGCTCACCGGCAATAGGGACTAGCGGACTCCAAGAGACCCAGTACTTC
TRBD2	-	16	TRBV11-2	TRBJ2-5	CASSRGAGGPGETQYF	TGTGCCAGCAGCCGAGGGGCGGGAGGGCCCGGAGAGACCCAGTACTTC
TRBD2	-	18	TRBV5-1	TRBJ2-3	CASSLAVWTSGSGDTQYF	TGCGCCAGCAGCTTGGCCGTATGGACTAGCGGGAGTGGAGATACGCAGTATTTT
-	-	14	TRBV28	TRBJ2-2	CASREDSRTGELFF	TGTGCCAGCAGGGAGGACAGTAGAACCGGGGAGCTGTTTTTT
-	once	14	TRBV4-1	TRBJ2-1	CASSQAGTPIEQFF	TGCGCCAGCAGCCAAGCCGGGACCCCTATTGAGCAGTTCTTC
-	-	15	TRBV27	TRBJ2-1	CASSFLVGSYNEQFF	TGTGCCAGCAGTTTTTTAGTGGGCTCCTACAATGAGCAGTTCTTC
-	-	13	TRBV5-6	TRBJ1-2	CASSLQGTYGYTF	TGTGCCAGCAGCTTGCAGGGGACCTATGGCTACACCTTC
-	-	13	TRBV28	TRBJ1-2	CASRFGGYYGYTF	TGTGCCAGCCGCTTCGGGGGGTACTATGGCTACACCTTC
TRBD1	once	14	TRBV28	TRBJ1-2	CASQTGQGLHGYTF	TGTGCCAGCCAAACGGGACAGGGTTTACATGGCTACACCTTC
TRBD1	-	16	TRBV13	TRBJ2-7	CASSLARGDRPYEQYF	TGTGCCAGCAGCTTAGCGCGTGGGGACAGGCCCTACGAGCAGTACTTC
TRBD1	-	13	TRBV6-1	TRBJ1-2	CASGGQGVYGYTF	TGTGCCAGCGGGGGACAGGGGGTCTATGGCTACACCTTC
TRBD1	-	14	TRBV6-6	TRBJ1-2	CASSTTTGGYGYTF	TGTGCCAGCAGCACTACGACAGGGGGCTATGGCTACACCTTC
-	-	14	TRBV2	TRBJ2-7	CASSENRREAEQYF	TGTGCCAGCAGTGAAAATAGAAGGGAGGCAGAGCAGTACTTC
-	-	14	TRBV5-4	TRBJ2-5	CASSPNYLRETQYF	TGTGCCAGCAGCCCGAATTACCTAAGGGAGACCCAGTACTTC
TRBD2	-	14	TRBV2	TRBJ2-5	CASKLAGGPREQYF	TGTGCCAGCAAACTAGCGGGAGGGCCTAGGGAGCAGTACTTC
-	-	9	TRBV5-5	TRBJ2-7	CASSYEQYF	TGTGCCAGTTCCTACGAGCAGTACTTC
TRBD1	-	14	TRBV7-2	TRBJ2-7	CASSLVGQSYEQYF	TGTGCCAGCAGCTTAGTGGGACAGTCCTACGAGCAGTACTTC
TRBD2	-	17	TRBV5-1	TRBJ2-2	CASSIGLAGGSTGELFF	TGCGCCAGCAGCATCGGACTAGCGGGAGGATCCACCGGGGAGCTGTTTTTT
-	once	14	TRBV5-1	TRBJ1-1	CASSPSGADTEAFF	TGCGCCAGCAGCCCCTCAGGGGCGGACACTGAAGCTTTCTTT
TRBD2	-	18	TRBV5-1	TRBJ2-7	CASSSQVAGGPSFYEQYF	TGCGCCAGCAGCTCCCAGGTGGCGGGAGGCCCTTCTTTCTACGAGCAGTACTTC
-	-	13	TRBV5-8	TRBJ1-1	CASSRPENTEAFF	TGTGCCAGCTCGAGACCCGAGAACACTGAAGCTTTCTTT
-	few	13	TRBV7-8	TRBJ2-3	CASRVLAVDTQYF	TGTGCCAGCAGGGTCCTAGCTGTTGATACGCAGTATTTT
-	-	15	TRBV18	TRBJ1-1	CASSHRTETNTEAFF	TGTGCCAGCTCACACCGGACCGAGACCAACACTGAAGCTTTCTTT
TRBD2	-	20	TRBV11-3	TRBJ2-5	CASSSSLGLAGVRFGETQYF	TGTGCCAGCAGCTCCTCACTGGGACTAGCGGGAGTAAGATTCGGGGAGACCCAGTACTTC
-	-	18	TRBV28	TRBJ2-7	CASSFVLSLDGATYEQYF	-
-	-	14	TRBV5-4	TRBJ2-1	CASLPLGTYNEQFF	TGTGCCAGCCTGCCGCTTGGGACCTACAATGAGCAGTTCTTC
-	-	15	TRBV6-5	TRBJ2-7	CASSYSWDISYEQYF	TGTGCCAGCAGTTACTCGTGGGACATCTCCTACGAGCAGTACTTC
-	-	11	TRBV19	TRBJ1-2	CASSVSRGYTF	TGTGCCAGTAGTGTGAGCCGTGGCTACACCTTC
-	-	13	TRBV6-1	TRBJ1-5	CASREGSNQPQHF	TGTGCCAGCAGAGAGGGATCCAATCAGCCCCAGCATTTT